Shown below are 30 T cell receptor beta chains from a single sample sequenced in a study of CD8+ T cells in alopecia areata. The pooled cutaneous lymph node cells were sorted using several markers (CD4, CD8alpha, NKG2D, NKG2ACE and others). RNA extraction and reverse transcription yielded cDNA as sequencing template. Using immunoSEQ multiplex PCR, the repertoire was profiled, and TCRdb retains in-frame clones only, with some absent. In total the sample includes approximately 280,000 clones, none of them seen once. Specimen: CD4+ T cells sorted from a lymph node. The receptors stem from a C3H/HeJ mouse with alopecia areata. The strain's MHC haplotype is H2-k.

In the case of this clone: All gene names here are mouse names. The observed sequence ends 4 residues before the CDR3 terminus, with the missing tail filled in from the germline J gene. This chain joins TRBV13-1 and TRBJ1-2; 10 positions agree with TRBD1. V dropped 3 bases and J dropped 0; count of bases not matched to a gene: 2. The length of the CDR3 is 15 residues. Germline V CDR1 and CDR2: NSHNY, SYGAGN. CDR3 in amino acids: CASSADRGPNSDYTF. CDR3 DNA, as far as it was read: TGTGCCAGCAGTGCTGACAGGGGGCCAAACTCC.

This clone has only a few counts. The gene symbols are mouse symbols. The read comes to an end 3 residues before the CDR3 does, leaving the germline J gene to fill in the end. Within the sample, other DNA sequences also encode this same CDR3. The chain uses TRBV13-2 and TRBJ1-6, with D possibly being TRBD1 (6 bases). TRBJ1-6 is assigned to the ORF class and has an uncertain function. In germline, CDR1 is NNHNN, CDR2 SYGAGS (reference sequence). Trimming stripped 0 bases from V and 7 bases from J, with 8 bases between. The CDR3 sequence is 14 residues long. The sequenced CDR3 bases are TGTGCCAGCGGTGATGCTGGGGGCAATTCGCCC. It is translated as CASGDAGGNSP. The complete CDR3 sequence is CASGDAGGNSPLYF.

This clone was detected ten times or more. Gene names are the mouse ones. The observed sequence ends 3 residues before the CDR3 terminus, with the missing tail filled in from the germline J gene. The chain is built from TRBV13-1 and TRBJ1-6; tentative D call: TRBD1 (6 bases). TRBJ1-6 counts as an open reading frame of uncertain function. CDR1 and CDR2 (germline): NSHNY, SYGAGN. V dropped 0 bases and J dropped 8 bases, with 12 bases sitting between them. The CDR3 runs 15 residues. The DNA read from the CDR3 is TGTGCCAGCAGTGATGCAGCAGGGGTGGATTCGCCC. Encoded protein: CASSDAAGVDSP. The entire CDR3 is CASSDAAGVDSPLYF.

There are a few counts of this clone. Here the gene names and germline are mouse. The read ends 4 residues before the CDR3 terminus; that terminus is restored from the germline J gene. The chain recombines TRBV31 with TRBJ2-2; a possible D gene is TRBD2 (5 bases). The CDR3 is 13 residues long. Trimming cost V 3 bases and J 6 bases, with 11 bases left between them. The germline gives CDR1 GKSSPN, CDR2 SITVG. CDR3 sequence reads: CAWRPGPPGQLYF. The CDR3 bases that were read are TGTGCCTGGAGACCTGGGCCCCCCGGG.

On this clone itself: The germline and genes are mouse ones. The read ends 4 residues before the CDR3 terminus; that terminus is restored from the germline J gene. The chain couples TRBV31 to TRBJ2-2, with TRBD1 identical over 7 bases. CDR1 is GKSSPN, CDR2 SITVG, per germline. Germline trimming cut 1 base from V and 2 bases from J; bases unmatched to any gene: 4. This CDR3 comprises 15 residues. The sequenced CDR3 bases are TGTGCCTGGAGTCCGCCACAGGGGAACACCGGG. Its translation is CAWSPPQGNTG. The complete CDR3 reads CAWSPPQGNTGQLYF.

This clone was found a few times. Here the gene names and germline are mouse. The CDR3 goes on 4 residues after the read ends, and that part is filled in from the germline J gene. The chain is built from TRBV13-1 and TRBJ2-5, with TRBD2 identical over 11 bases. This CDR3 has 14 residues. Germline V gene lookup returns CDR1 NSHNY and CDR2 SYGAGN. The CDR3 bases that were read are TGTGCCAGCAGTGCGGGACTGGGGGAAGAC. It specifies CASSAGLGED. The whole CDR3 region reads CASSAGLGEDTQYF.

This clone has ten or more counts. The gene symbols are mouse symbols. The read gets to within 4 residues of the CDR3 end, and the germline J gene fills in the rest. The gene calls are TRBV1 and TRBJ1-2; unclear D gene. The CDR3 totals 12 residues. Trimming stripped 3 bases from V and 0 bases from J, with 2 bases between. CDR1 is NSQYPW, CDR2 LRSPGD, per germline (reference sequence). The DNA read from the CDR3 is TGCACCTGCAGTGCCTCAAACTCC. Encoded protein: CTCSASNS. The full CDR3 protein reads CTCSASNSDYTF. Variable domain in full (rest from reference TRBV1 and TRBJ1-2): VTLLEQNPRWRLVPRGQAVNLRCILKNSQYPWMSWYQQDLQKQLQWLFTLRSPGDKEVKSLPGADYLATRVTDTELRLQVANMSQGRTLYCTCSASNSDYTFGSGTRLLVI.

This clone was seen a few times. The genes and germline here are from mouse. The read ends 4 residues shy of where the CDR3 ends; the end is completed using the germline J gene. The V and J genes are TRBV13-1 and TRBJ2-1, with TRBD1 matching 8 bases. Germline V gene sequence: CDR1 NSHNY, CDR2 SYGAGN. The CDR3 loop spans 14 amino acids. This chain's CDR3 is CASSGRQGSAEQFF. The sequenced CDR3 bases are TGTGCCAGCAGTGGGAGACAGGGGTCAGCT.

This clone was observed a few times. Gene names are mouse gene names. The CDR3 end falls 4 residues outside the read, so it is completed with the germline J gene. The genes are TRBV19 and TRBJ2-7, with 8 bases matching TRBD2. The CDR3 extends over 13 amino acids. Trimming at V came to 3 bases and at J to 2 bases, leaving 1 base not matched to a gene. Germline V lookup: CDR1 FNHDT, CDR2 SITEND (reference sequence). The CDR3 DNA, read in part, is TGTGCCAGCAGTACCTGGGGGGCCTAT. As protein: CASSTWGAY. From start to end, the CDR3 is CASSTWGAYEQYF. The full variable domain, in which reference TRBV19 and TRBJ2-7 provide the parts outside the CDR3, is GGIITQTPKFLIGQEGQKLTLKCQQNFNHDTMYWYRQDSGKGLRLIYYSITENDLQKGDLSEGYDASREKKSSFSLTVTSAQKNEMAVFLCASSTWGAYEQYFGPGTRLTVL.

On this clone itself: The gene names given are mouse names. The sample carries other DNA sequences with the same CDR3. The chain's CDR3 is CTCSADRGQGQNTLYF. The part of the CDR3 DNA that was read is TGCACCTGCAGTGCAGACAGGGGGCAAGGTCAAAAC. The chain couples TRBV1 to TRBJ2-4; 8 bases are a match to TRBD1. From the germline J gene comes the end of the CDR3, since the read stops 4 residues before it. The J segment lost 1 base and the V segment lost 0 bases, leaving 3 bases of the junction unmatched. The CDR3 is 16 amino acids. CDR1 NSQYPW and CDR2 LRSPGD come from the germline V gene (reference sequence).

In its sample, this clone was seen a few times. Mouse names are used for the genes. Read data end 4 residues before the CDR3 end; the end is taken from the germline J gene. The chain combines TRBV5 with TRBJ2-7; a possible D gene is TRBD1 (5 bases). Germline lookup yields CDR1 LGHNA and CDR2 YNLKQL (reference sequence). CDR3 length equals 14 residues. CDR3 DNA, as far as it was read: TGTGCCAGCAGCCAATCGGGAGGGGAGGAT. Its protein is CASSQSGGED. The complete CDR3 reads CASSQSGGEDEQYF.

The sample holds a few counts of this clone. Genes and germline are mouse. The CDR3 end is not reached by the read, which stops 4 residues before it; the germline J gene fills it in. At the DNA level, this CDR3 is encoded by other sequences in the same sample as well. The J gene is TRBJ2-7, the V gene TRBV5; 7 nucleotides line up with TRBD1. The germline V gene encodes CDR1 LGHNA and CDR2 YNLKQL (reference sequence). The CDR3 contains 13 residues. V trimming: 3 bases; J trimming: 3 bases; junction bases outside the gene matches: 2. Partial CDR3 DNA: TGTGCCAGCAGCCAGACAGGGTTCTAT. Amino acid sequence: CASSQTGFY. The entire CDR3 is CASSQTGFYEQYF.

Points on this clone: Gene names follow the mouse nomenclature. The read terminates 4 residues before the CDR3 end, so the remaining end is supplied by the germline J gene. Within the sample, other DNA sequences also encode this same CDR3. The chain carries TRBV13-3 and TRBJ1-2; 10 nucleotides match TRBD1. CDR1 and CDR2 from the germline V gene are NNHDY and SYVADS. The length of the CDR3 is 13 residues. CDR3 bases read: TGTGCCAGCAGAAGACAGGGGGCAACC. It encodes CASRRQGAT. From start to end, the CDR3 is CASRRQGATDYTF.

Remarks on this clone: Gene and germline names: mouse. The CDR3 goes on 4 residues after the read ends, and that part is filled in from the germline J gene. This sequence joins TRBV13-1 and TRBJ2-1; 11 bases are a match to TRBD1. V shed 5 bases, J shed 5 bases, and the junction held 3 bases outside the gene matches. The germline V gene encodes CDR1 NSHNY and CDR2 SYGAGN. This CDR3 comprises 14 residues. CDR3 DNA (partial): TGTGCCAGCAGCCGGGACAGGGGGAATGCT. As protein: CASSRDRGNA. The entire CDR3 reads CASSRDRGNAEQFF.

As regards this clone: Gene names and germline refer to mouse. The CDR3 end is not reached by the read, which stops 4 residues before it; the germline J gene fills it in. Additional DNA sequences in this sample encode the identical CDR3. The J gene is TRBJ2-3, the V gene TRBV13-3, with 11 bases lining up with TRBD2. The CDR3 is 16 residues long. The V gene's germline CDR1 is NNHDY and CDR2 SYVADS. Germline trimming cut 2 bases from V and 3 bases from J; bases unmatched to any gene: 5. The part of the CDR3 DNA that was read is TGTGCCAGCAGTGACAAACTGGGGGGGCGAGCAGAA. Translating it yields CASSDKLGGRAE. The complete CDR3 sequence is CASSDKLGGRAETLYF.

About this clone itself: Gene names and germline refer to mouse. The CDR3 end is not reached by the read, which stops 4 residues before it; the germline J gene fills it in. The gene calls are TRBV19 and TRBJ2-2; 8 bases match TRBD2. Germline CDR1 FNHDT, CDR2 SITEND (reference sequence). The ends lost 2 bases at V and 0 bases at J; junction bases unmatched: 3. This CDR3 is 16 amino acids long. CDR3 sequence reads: CASSMGGPANTGQLYF. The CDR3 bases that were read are TGTGCCAGCAGTATGGGGGGGCCCGCAAACACCGGG. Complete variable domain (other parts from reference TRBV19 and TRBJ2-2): GGIITQTPKFLIGQEGQKLTLKCQQNFNHDTMYWYRQDSGKGLRLIYYSITENDLQKGDLSEGYDASREKKSSFSLTVTSAQKNEMAVFLCASSMGGPANTGQLYFGEGSKLTVL.

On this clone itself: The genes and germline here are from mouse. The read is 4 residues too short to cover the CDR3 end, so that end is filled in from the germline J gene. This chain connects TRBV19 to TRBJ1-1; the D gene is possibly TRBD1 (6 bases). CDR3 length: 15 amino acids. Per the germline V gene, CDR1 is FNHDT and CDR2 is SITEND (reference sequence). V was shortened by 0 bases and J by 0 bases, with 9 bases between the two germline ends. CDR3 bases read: TGTGCCAGCAGTATAGAACAGGGTACAAACACA. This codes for CASSIEQGTNT. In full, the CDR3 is CASSIEQGTNTEVFF.

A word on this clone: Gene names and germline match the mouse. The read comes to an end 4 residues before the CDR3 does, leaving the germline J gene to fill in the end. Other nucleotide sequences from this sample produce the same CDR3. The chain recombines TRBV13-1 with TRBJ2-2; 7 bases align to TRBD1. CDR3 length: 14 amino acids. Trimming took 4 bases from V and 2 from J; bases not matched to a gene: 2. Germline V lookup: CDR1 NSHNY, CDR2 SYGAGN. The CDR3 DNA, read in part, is TGTGCCAGCAGTCCGGGACAGAACACCGGG. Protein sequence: CASSPGQNTG. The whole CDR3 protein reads CASSPGQNTGQLYF.

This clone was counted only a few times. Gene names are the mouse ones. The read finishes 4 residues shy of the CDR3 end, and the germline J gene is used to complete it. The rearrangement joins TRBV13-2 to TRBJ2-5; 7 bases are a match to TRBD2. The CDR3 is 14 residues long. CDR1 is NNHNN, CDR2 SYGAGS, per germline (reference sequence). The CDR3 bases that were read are TGTGCCAGCGGTGAAACGGGGGGGGAAGAC. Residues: CASGETGGED. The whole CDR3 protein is CASGETGGEDTQYF.

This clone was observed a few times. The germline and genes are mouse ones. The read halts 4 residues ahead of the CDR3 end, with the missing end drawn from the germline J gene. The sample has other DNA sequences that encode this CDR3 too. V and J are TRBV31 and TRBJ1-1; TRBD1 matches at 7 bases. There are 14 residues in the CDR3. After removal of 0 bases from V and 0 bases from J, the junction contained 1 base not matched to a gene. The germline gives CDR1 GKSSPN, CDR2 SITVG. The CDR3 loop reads CAWSLGTANTEVFF. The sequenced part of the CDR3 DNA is TGTGCCTGGAGTCTCGGGACAGCAAACACA.

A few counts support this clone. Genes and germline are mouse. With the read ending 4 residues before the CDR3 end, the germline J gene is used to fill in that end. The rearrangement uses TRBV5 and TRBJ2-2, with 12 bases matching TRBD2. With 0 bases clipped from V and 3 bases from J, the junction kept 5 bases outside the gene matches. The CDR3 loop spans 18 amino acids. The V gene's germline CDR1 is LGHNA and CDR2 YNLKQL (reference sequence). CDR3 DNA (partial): TGTGCCAGCAGCCAAGATAACCGGGACTGGGGGGACACCGGG. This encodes CASSQDNRDWGDTG. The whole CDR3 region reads CASSQDNRDWGDTGQLYF.

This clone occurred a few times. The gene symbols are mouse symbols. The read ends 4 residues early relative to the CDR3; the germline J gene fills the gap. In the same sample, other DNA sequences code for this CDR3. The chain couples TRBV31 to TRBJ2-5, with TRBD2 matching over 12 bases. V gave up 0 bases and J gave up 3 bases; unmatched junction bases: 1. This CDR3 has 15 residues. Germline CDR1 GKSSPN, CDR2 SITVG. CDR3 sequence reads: CAWSLGLGGQDTQYF. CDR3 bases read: TGTGCCTGGAGTCTCGGACTGGGGGGGCAAGAC. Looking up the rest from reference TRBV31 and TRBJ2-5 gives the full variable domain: AQTIHQWPVAEIKAVGSPLSLGCTIKGKSSPNLYWYWQATGGTLQQLFYSITVGQVESVVQLNLSASRPKDDQFILSTEKLLLSHSGFYLCAWSLGLGGQDTQYFGPGTRLLVL.

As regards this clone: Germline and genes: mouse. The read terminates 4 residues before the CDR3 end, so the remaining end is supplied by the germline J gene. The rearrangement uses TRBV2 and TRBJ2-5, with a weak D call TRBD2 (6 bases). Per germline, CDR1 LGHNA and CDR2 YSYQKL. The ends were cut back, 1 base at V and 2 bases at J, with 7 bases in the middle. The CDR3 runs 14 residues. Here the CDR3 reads CASSQGLVQDTQYF. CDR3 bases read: TGTGCCAGCAGCCAAGGACTGGTCCAAGAC.

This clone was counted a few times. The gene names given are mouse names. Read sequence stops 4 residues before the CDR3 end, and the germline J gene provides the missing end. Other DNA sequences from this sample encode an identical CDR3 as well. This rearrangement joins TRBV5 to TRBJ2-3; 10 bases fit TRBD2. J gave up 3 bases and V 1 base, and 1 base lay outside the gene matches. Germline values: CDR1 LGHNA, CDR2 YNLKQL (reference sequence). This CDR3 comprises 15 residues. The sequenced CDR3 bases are TGTGCCAGCAGCCAAGTGACTGGGGGGGCAGAA. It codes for CASSQVTGGAE. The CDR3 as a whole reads CASSQVTGGAETLYF.

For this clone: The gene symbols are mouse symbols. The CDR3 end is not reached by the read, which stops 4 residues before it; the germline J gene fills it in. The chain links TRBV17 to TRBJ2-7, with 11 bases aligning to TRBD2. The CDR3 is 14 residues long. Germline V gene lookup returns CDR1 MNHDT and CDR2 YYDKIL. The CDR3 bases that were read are TGTGCTAGCAGTACGACTGGGGGGGACAAT. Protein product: CASSTTGGDN. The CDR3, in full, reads CASSTTGGDNEQYF.

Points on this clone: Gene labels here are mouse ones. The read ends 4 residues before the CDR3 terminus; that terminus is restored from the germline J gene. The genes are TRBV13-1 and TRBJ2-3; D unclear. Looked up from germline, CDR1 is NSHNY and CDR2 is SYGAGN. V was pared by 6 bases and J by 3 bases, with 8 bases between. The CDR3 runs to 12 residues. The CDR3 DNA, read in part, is TGTGCCAGCAAGGAAGGGGCAGAA. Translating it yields CASKEGAE. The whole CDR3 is CASKEGAETLYF.

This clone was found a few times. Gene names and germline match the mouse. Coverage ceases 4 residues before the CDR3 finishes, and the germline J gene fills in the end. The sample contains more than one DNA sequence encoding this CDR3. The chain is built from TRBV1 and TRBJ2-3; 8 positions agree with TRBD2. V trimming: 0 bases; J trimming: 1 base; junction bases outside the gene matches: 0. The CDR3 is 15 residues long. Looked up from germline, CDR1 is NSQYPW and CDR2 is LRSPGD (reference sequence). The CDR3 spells CTCSAEGGRAETLYF. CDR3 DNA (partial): TGCACCTGCAGTGCAGAGGGGGGGCGTGCAGAA.

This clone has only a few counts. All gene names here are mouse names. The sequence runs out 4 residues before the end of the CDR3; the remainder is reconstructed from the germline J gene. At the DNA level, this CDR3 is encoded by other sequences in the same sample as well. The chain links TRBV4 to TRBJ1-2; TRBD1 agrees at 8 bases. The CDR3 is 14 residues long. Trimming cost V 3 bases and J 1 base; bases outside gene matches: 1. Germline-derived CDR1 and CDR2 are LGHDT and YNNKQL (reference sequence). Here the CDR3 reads CASSYGTGNSDYTF. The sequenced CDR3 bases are TGTGCCAGCAGCTATGGGACAGGAAACTCC.

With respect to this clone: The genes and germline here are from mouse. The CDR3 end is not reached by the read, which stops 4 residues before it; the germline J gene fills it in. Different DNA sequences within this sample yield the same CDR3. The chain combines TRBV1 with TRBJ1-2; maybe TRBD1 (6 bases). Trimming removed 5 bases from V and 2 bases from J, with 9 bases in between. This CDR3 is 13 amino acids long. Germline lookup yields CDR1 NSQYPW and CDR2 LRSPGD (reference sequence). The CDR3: CTCSPGQNSDYTF. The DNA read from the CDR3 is TGCACCTGCAGTCCCGGACAGAACTCC.

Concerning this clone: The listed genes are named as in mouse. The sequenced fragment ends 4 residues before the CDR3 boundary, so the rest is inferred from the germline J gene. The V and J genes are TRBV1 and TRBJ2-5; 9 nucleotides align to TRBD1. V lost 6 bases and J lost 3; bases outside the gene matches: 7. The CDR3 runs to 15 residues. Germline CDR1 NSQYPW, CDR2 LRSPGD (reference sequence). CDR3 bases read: TGCACCTGCAGGGAACAGGGGGCAAAACAAGAC. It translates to CTCREQGAKQD. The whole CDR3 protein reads CTCREQGAKQDTQYF.